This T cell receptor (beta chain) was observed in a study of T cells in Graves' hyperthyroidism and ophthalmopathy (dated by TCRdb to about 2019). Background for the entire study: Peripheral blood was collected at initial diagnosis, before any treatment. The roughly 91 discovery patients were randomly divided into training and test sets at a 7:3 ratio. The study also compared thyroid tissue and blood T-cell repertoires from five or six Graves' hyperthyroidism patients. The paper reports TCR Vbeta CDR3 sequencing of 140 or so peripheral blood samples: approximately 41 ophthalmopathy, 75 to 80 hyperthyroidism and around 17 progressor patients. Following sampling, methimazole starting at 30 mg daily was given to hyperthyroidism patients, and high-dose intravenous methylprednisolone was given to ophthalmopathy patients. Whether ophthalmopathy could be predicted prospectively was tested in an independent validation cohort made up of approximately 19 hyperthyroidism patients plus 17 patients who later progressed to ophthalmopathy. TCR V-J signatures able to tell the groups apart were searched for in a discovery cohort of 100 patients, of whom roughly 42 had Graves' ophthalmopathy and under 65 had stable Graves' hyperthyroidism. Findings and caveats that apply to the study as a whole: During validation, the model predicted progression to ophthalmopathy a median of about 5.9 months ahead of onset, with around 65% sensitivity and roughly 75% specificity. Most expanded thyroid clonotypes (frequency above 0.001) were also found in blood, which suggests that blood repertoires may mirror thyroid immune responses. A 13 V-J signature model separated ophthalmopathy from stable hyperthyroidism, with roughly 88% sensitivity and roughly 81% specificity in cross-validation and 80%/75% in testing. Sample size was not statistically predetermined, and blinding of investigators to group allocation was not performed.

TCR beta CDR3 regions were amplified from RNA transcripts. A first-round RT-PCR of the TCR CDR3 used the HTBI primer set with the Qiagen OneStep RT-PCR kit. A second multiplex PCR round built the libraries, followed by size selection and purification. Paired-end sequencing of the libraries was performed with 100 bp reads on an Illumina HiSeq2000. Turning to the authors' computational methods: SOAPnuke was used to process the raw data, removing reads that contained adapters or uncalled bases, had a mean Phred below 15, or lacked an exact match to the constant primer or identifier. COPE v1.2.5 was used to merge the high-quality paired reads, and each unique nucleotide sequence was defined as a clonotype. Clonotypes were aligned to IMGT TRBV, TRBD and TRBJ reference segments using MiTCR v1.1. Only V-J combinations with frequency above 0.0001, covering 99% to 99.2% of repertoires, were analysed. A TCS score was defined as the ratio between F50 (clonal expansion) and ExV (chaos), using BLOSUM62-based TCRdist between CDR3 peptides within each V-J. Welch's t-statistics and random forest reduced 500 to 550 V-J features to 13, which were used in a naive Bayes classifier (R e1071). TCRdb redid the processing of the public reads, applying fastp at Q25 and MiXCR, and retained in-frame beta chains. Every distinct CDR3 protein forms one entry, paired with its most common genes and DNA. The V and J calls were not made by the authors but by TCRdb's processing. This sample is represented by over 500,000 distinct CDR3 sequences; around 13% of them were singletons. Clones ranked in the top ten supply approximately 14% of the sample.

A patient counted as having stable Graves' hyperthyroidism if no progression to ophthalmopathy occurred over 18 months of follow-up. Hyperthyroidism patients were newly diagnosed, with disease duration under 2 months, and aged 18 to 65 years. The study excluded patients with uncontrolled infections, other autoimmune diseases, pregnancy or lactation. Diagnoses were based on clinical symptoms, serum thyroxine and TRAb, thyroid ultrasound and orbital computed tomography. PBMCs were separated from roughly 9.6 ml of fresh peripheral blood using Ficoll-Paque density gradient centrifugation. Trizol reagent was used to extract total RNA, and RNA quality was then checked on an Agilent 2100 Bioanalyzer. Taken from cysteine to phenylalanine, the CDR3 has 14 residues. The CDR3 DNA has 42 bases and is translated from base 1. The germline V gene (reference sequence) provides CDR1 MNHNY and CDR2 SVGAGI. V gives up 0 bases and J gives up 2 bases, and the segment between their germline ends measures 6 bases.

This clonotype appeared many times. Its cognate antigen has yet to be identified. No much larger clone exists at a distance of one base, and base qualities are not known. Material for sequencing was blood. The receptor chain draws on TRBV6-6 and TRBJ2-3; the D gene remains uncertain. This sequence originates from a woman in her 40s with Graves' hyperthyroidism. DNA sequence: TGTGCCAGCAGTTACTCGTGGGACACAGATACGCAGTATTTT. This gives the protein CASSYSWDTDTQYF.